The clone carrying this TCR beta chain was seen repeatedly, ten times or more. Researchers prepared the TCRbeta library using unique molecular identifiers, the study reports. TCRdb itself ran the PCR reads through MiXCR, one entry per CDR3 protein. The table has 90,000 to 130,000 distinct CDR3 sequences, 10% seen once. These data are taken from a study of T-cell reconstitution after alpha-beta-depleted transplantation in children. The receptor's source is a human donor who donated a stem cell graft to a child with acute lymphoblastic leukemia. The sample was PBMCs from the stem cell graft donor, taken from the stem cell graft.

This chain's CDR3 is CASGPRGIDQPQHF. For the CDR3, the DNA is TGTGCCAGCGGGCCCAGGGGGATTGATCAGCCCCAGCATTTT. The rearrangement links TRBV5-6 to TRBJ1-5, with 7 bases fitting TRBD1. Germline V lookup: CDR1 SGHDT, CDR2 YYEEEE. This CDR3 spans 14 amino acids. V shed 7 bases and J 5 bases; nucleotides not matched to a gene: 9. Together with reference TRBV5-6 and TRBJ1-5, the CDR3 gives the full variable domain: DAGVTQSPTHLIKTRGQQVTLRCSPKSGHDTVSWYQQALGQGPQFIFQYYEEEERQRGNFPDRFSGHQFPNYSSELNVNALLLGDSALYLCASGPRGIDQPQHFGDGTRLSIL.